The entry below gives a single T cell receptor (beta chain) sequence along with its context. Its target antigen remains unknown. No per-base quality is available; no much larger clone lies one base away. The V and J ends are trimmed by 4 bases and 5 bases, leaving 17 bases between them. CDR1 SGHTA and CDR2 FQGTGA are derived from the germline V gene. From its cysteine to its phenylalanine, the CDR3 spans 15 amino acids. The kept DNA is CDR3 alone, 45 bases in frame from the first base. TCRbeta CDR3 regions were amplified from genomic DNA by means of the immunoSEQ Assay, a bias-controlled multiplex PCR. The authors' analysis ran thus. The number of nucleated cells in each sample was estimated from the amplification of reference gene primers within the assay. To quantify the absolute abundance of each unique TCRbeta CDR3 rearrangement, sequence reads were collapsed and filtered. Productive Simpson clonality was computed per sample as the square root of Simpson's diversity index over productive rearrangements. TCRdb limited this immuneACCESS table to in-frame rearrangements with V and J called. A share of clones is missing; checked studies link under half to unresolved V genes, and the rest is unexplained. The D gene and trimming were derived from the DNA, and the V and J assignments and clone size from that table. This sample has approximately 70,000 clones in its table, and 70% to 90% of those were observed once. Almost 4% of the sample goes to the ten largest clones.

The data were obtained in a study of blood T cell repertoires in COVID-19 (dated by TCRdb to about 2020). Some background on the complete study: Samples covering the acute and convalescent phases of COVID-19 were provided by collaborators in the United States, Italy and Spain. The material from the prospective study consisted of cDNA or gDNA derived from T cells, B-cell-depleted T cells, or PBMCs. The dataset comprised deeply sampled blood TCRbeta repertoires from subjects exposed to, actively infected with, or recovered from COVID-19. The repertoires were released in a freely available public database intended as a resource for research on the immune response to SARS-CoV-2. Samples were obtained from the ongoing ImmuneRACE study (first 160 participants) and from 1,254 subjects provided by 6 global collaborators. Nearly every sample came with metadata listing a de-identified subject ID, COVID-19 status, age in years and sex. HLA class I and class II types, where available, came from metadata supplied by the sample provider rather than from assay-based typing. Findings and caveats that apply to the study as a whole: Clinical and demographic metadata were provided uncurated, with the amount varying by source and participant.

Whole blood was collected in K2EDTA tubes by collaborating institutions according to the institutions' own protocols. For TCRbeta analysis, collaborator samples were shipped as frozen whole blood, as isolated PBMCs, or as DNA extracted from either sample type. In this chain, TRBV7-3 is recombined with TRBJ2-5; the D segment cannot be called with confidence. Source material: peripheral blood. The receptor was isolated from a man aged 65 to 79 with active COVID-19. The CDR3 amino acid sequence is: CASSYQPRVRETQYF. DNA sequence: TGTGCCAGCAGCTACCAACCACGGGTTAGGGAGACCCAGTACTTC.